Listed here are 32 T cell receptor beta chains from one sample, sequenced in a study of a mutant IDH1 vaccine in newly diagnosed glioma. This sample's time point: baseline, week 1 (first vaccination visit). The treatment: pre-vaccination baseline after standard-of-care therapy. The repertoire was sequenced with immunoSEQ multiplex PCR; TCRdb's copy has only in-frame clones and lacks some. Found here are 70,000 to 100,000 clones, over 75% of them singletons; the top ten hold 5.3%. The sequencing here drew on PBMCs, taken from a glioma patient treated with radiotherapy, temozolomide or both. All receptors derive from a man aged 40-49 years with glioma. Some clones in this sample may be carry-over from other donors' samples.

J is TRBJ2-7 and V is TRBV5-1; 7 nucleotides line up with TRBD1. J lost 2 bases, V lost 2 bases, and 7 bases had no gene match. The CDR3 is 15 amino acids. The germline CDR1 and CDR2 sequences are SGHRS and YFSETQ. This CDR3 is CASSLTPGQTYEQYF. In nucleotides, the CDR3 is TGCGCCAGCAGCTTAACCCCGGGACAGACCTACGAGCAGTACTTC.

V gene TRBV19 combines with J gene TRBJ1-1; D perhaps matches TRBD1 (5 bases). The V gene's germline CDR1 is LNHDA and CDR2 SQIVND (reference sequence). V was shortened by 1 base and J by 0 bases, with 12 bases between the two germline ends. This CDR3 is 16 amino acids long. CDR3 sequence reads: CASSIGRGSMNTEAFF. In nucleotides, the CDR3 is TGTGCCAGTAGTATAGGAAGGGGATCCATGAACACTGAAGCTTTCTTT.

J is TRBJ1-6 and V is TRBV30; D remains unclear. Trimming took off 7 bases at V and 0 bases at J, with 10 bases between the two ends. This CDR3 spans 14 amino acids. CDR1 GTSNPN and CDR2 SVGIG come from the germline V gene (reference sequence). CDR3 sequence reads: CAYQASSYNSPLHF. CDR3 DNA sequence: TGTGCCTACCAGGCGAGCTCCTATAATTCACCCCTCCACTTT.

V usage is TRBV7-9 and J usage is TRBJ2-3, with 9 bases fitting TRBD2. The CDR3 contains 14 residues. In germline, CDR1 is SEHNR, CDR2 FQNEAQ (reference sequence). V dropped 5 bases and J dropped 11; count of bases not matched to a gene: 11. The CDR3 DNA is TGTGCCAGCAGCCGCGGGGGGGCACAGATAAAGCAGTATTTT. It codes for CASSRGGAQIKQYF. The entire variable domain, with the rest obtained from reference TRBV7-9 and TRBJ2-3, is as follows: DTGVSQNPRHKITKRGQNVTFRCDPISEHNRLYWYRQTLGQGPEFLTYFQNEAQLEKSRLLSDRFSAERPKGSFSTLEIQRTEQGDSAMYLCASSRGGAQIKQYFGPGTRLTVL.

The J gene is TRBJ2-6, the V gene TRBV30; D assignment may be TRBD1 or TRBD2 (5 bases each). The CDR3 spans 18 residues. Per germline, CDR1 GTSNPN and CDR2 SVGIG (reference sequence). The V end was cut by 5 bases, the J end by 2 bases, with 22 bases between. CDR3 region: CAWYDFGGVVAGANVLTF. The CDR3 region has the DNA TGTGCCTGGTATGACTTTGGGGGTGTTGTAGCTGGGGCCAACGTCCTGACTTTC. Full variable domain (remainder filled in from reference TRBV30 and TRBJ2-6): SQTIHQWPATLVQPVGSPLSLECTVEGTSNPNLYWYRQAAGRGLQLLFYSVGIGQISSEVPQNLSASRPQDRQFILSSKKLLLSDSGFYLCAWYDFGGVVAGANVLTFGAGSRLTVL.

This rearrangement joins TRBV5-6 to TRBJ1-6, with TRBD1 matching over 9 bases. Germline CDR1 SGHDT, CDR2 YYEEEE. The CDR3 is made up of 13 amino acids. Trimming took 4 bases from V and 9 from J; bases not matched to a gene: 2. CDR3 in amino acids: CASSRDRASPLHF. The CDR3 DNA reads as TGTGCCAGCAGCAGGGACAGGGCTTCACCCCTCCACTTT.

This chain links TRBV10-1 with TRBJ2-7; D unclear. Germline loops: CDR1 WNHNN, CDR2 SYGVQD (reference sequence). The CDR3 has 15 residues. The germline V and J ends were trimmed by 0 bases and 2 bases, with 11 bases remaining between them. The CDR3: CASSESSLGTYEQYF. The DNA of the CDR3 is TGCGCCAGCAGTGAGTCTTCGTTAGGGACCTACGAGCAGTACTTC.

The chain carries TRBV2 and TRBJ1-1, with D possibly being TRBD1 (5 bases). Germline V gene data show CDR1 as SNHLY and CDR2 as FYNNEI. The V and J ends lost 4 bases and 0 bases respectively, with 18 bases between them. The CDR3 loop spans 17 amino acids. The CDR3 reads CASSGGVQGIMNTEAFF. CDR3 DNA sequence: TGTGCCAGCAGTGGGGGCGTCCAGGGAATTATGAACACTGAAGCTTTCTTT.

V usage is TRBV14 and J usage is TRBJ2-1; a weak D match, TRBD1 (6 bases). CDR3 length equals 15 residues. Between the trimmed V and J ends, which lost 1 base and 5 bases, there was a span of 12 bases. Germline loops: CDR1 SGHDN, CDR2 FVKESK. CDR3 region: CASSQVQGSHNEQFF. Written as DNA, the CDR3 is TGTGCCAGCAGCCAAGTACAGGGTAGCCACAATGAGCAGTTCTTC.

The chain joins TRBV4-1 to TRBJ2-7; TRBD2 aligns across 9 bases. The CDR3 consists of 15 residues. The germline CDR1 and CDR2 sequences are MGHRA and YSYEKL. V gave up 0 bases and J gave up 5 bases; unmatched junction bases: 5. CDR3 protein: CASSQDGLARNEQYF. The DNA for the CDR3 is TGCGCCAGCAGCCAAGATGGACTAGCGAGAAACGAGCAGTACTTC.

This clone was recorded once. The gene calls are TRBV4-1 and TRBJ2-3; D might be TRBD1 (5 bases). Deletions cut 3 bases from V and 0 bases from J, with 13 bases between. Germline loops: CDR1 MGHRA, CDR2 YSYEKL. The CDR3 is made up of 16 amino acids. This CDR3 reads CASSQPVKGSTDTQYF. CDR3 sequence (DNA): TGCGCCAGCAGCCAGCCGGTAAAGGGGAGCACAGATACGCAGTATTTT.

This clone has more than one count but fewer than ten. CDR3 coding DNA: TGTGCCAGCAGCTTAGCGGGGGCCGGGGAGCTGTTTTTT. Its protein product is CASSLAGAGELFF. The J gene is TRBJ2-2, the V gene TRBV7-7, with D perhaps matching TRBD1 or TRBD2 (5 bases each). V lost 0 bases and J 6 bases, leaving 5 bases between the germline ends. Germline V gene data show CDR1 as SSHAT and CDR2 as FNYEAQ (reference sequence). The CDR3 is 13 amino acids.

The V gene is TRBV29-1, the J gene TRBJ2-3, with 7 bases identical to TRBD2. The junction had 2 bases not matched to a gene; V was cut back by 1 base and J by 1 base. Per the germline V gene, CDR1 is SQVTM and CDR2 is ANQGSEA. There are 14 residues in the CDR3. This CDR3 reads CSVEVGGGTDTQYF. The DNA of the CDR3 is TGCAGCGTTGAAGTGGGGGGGGGCACAGATACGCAGTATTTT.

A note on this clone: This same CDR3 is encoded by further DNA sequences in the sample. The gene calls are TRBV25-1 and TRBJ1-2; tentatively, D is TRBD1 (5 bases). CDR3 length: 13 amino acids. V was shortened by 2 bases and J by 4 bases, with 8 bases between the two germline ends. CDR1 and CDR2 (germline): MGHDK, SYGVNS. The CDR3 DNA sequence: TGTGCCAGCAGTGAAGGGACCCGCTATGGCTACACCTTC. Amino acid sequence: CASSEGTRYGYTF.

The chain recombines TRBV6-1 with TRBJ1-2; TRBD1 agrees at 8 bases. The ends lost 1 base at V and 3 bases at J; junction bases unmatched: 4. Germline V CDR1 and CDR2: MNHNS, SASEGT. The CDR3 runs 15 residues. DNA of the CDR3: TGTGCCAGCAGTGAAGGAGACAGGGGCTACTATGGCTACACCTTC. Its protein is CASSEGDRGYYGYTF.

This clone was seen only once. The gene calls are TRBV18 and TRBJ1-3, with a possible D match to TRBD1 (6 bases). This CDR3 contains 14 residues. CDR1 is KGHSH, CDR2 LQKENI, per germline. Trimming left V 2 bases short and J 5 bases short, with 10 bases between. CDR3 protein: CASSPFRGRNTIYF. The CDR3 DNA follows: TGTGCCAGCTCACCATTCAGGGGCCGAAACACCATATATTTT. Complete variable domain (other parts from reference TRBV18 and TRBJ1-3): NAGVMQNPRHLVRRRGQEARLRCSPMKGHSHVYWYRQLPEEGLKFMVYLQKENIIDESGMPKERFSAEFPKEGPSILRIQQVVRGDSAAYFCASSPFRGRNTIYFGEGSWLTVV.

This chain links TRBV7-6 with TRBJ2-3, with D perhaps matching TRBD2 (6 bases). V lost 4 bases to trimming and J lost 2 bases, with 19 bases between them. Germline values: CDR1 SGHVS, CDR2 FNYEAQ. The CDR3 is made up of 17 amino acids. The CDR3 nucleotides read TGTGCCAGCAGCTCCCCCCTCGGGGGTGGTCACACAGATACGCAGTATTTT. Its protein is CASSSPLGGGHTDTQYF. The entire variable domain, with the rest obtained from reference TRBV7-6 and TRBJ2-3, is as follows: GAGVSQSPRYKVTKRGQDVALRCDPISGHVSLYWYRQALGQGPEFLTYFNYEAQQDKSGLPNDRFSAERPEGSISTLTIQRTEQRDSAMYRCASSSPLGGGHTDTQYFGPGTRLTVL.

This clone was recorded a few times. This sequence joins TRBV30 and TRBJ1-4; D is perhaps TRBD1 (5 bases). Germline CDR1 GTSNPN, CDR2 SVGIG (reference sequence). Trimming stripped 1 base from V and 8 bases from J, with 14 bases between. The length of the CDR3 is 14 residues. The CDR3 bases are TGTGCCTGGAGTGGGGGGTATTCGAGGGAAAAACTGTTTTTT. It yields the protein CAWSGGYSREKLFF.

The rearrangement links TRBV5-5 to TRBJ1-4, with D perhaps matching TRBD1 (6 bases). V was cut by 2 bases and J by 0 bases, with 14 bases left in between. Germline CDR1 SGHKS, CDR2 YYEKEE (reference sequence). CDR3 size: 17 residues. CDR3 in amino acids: CASSLPPRGATNEKLFF. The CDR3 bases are TGTGCCAGCAGCTTACCCCCCAGGGGCGCAACTAATGAAAAACTGTTTTTT.

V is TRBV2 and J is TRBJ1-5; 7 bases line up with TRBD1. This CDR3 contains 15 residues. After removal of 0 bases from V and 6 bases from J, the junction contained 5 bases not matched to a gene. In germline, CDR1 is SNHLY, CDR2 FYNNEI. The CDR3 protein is CASSEAGGLTQPQHF. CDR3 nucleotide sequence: TGTGCCAGCAGTGAAGCAGGGGGCCTCACTCAGCCCCAGCATTTT.

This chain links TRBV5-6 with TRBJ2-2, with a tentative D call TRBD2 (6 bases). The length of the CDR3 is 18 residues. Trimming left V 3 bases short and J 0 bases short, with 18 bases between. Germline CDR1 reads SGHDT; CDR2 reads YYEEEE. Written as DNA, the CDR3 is TGTGCCAGCAGCTCGGAATATTGGGGGGATACGAACACCGGGGAGCTGTTTTTT. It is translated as CASSSEYWGDTNTGELFF.

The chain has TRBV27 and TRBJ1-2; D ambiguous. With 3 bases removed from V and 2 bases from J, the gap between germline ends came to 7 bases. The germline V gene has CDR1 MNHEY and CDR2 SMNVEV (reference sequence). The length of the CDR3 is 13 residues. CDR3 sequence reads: CASSFSPNYGYTF. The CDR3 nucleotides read TGTGCCAGCAGTTTCTCACCAAACTATGGCTACACCTTC.

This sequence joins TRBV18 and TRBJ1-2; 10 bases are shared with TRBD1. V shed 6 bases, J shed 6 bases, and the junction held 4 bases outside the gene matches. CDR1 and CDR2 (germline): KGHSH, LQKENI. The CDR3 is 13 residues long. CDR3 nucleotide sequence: TGTGCCAGCTCCGGACAGGGGGAGAATGGCTACACCTTC. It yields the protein CASSGQGENGYTF.

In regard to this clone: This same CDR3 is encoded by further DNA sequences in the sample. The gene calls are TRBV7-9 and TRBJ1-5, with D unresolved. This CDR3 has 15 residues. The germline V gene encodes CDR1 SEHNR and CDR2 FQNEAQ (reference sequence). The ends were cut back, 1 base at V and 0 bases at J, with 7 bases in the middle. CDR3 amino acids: CASSLGGYSNQPQHF. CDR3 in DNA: TGTGCCAGCAGCTTAGGGGGTTATAGCAATCAGCCCCAGCATTTT.

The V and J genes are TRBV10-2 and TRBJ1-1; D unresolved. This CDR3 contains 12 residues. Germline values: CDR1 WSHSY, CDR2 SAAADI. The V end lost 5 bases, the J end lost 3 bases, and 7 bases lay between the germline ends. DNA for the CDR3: TGCGCCAGCAGTAGGAGGGACACTGAAGCTTTCTTT. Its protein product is CASSRRDTEAFF.

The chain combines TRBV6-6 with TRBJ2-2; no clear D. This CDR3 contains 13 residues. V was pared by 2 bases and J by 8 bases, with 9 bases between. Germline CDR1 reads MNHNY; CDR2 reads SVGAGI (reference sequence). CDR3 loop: CASSYSRTGELFF. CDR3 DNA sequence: TGTGCCAGCAGTTACAGCCGAACTGGGGAGCTGTTTTTT.

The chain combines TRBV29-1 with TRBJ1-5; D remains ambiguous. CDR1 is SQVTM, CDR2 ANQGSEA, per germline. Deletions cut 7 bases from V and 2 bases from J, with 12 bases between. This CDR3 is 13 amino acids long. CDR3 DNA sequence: TGCAGCGCCTCGGGTGGACGCAATCAGCCCCAGCATTTT. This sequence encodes CSASGGRNQPQHF.

The CDR3, as DNA: TGCGCCAGCAGTGCAGGTTCCACACCGAACACTGAAGCTTTCTTT. It yields the protein CASSAGSTPNTEAFF. V is TRBV10-1 and J is TRBJ1-1; D gene unclear. The CDR3 is 15 residues long. V was shortened by 4 bases and J by 1 base, with 13 bases between the two germline ends. The V gene's germline CDR1 is WNHNN and CDR2 SYGVQD (reference sequence).

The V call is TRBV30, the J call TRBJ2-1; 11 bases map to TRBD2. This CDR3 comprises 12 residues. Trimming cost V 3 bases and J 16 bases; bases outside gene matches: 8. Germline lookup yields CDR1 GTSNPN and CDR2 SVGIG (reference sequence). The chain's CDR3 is CAWSPIAGGKFF. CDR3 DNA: TGTGCCTGGAGCCCTATAGCGGGGGGGAAATTCTTC.

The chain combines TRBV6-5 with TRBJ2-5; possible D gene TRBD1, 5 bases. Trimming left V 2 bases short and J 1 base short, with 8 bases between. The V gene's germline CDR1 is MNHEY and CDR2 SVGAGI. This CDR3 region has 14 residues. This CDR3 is CASSYGALQETQYF. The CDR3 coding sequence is TGTGCCAGCAGTTACGGGGCCCTCCAAGAGACCCAGTACTTC.

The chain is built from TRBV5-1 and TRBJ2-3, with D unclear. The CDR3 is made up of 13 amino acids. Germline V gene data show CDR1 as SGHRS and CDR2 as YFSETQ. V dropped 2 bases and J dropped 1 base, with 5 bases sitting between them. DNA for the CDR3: TGCGCCAGCAGCTTTGACGGCACAGATACGCAGTATTTT. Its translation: CASSFDGTDTQYF. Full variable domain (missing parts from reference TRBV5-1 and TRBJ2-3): KAGVTQTPRYLIKTRGQQVTLSCSPISGHRSVSWYQQTPGQGLQFLFEYFSETQRNKGNFPGRFSGRQFSNSRSEMNVSTLELGDSALYLCASSFDGTDTQYFGPGTRLTVL.

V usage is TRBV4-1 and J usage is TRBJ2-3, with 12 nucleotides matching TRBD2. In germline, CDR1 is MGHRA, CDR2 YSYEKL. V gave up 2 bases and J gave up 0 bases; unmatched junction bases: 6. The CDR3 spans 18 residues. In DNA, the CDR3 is TGCGCCAGCAGCCAACAGGCTAGCGGGGGGGTTAGCACAGATACGCAGTATTTT. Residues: CASSQQASGGVSTDTQYF.